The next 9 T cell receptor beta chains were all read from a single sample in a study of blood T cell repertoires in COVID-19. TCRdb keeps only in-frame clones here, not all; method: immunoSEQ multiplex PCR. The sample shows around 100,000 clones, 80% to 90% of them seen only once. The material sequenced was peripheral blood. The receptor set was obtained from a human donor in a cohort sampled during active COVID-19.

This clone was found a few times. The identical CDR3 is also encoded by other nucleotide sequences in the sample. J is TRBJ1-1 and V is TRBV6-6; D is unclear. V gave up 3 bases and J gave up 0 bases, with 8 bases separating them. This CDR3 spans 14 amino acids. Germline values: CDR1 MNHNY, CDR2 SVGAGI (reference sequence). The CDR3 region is CASSYPEMNTEAFF. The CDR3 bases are TGTGCCAGCAGTTATCCAGAAATGAACACTGAAGCTTTCTTT.

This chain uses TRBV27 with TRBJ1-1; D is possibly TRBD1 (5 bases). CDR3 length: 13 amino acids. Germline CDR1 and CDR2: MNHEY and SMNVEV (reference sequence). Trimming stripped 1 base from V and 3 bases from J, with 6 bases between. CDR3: CASSLWGDTEAFF. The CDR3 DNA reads TGTGCCAGCAGTTTATGGGGGGACACTGAAGCTTTCTTT.

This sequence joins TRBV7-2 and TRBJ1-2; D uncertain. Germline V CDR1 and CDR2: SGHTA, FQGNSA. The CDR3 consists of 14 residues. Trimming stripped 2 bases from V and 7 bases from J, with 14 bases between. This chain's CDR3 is CASSLNKEGRGYTF. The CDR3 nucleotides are TGTGCCAGCAGCTTAAACAAAGAGGGCCGTGGCTACACCTTC. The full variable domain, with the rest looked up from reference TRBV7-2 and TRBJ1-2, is GAGVSQSPSNKVTEKGKDVELRCDPISGHTALYWYRQSLGQGLEFLIYFQGNSAPDKSGLPSDRFSAERTGGSVSTLTIQRTQQEDSAVYLCASSLNKEGRGYTFGSGTRLTVV.

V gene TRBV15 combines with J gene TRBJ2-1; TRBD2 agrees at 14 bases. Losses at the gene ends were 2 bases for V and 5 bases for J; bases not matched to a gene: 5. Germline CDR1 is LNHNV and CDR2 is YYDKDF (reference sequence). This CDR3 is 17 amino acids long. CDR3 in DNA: TGTGCCACCAGCAGACCGACTAGCGGGAGGGCCCACAATGAGCAGTTCTTC. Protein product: CATSRPTSGRAHNEQFF.

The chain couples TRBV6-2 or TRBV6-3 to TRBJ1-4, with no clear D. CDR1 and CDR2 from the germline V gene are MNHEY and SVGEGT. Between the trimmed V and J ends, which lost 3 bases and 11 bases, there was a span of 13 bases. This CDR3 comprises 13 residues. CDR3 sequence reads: CASSYASLGKLFF. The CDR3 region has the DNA TGTGCCAGCAGTTATGCGAGTCTCGGGAAACTGTTTTTT.

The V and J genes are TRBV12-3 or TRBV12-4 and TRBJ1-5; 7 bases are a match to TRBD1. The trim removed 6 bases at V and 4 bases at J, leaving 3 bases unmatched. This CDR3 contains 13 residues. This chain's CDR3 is CASSTGQNQPQHF. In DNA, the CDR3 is TGTGCCAGCAGCACGGGACAGAATCAGCCCCAGCATTTT.

CDR3 in amino acids: CASTPGADQNTEAFF. The CDR3 nucleotides read TGTGCCAGCACCCCTGGGGCAGATCAGAACACTGAAGCTTTCTTT. This chain joins TRBV19 and TRBJ1-1; D perhaps matches TRBD1 (5 bases). The CDR3 extends over 15 amino acids. The germline V gene has CDR1 LNHDA and CDR2 SQIVND (reference sequence). V lost 9 bases and J 1 base, leaving 18 bases between the germline ends.

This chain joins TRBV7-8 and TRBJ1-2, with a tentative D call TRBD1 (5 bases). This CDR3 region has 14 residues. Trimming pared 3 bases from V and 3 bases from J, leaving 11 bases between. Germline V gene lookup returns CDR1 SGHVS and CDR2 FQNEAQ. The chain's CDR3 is CASSLGGGDYGYTF. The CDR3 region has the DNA TGTGCCAGCAGCTTGGGTGGGGGGGACTATGGCTACACCTTC.

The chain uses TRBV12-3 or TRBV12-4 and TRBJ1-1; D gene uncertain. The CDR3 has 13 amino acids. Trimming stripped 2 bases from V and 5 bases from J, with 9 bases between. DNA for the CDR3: TGTGCCAGCAGTTTATCCCCGGGGACTGAAGCTTTCTTT. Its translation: CASSLSPGTEAFF.